This T cell receptor (beta chain) originates from a study of shared clonotypes between healthy human individuals. In the study overall: Participating donors consisted of a couple of women and a few men aged 18 to 49.

Sequencing used immunoSEQ multiplex PCR; TCRdb keeps in-frame clones, though not all of them. There are over a million clones in the sample; roughly 74% occur only once, and around 0.47% lies in the top ten. Notes on the study in general: Generally, naive subsets (rather than memory subsets) showed larger estimated richness.

For this clone: Its antigen is not known. The sample carries other DNA sequences with the same CDR3.

Germline CDR1 MNHEY, CDR2 SMNVEV (reference sequence). The CDR3 extends over 13 amino acids. Trimming took off 2 bases at V and 5 bases at J, with 9 bases between the two ends. The origin of this receptor is a man aged 18 to 29 in good health. Some clones in this sample may be carry-over from other donors' samples. This chain connects TRBV27 to TRBJ2-5; possible D gene TRBD2, 5 bases. Source material: memory CD4+ T cells from PBMCs. As to subset: CD45RA-negative fraction. The CDR3, as DNA: TGTGCCAGCAGTTTACGGCGCGGGGAGACCCAGTACTTC. The encoded protein is CASSLRRGETQYF.